This entry features one T cell receptor (beta chain) sequence. Its antigen is still unknown. The method was immunoSEQ multiplex PCR; TCRdb's version includes in-frame clones alone and lacks a portion of them. Here the sample spans approximately 87,000 clones, 80% to 95% being singletons. Losses at the gene ends were 8 bases for V and 7 bases for J; bases not matched to a gene: 14. This CDR3 spans 14 amino acids. CDR1 is MDHEN, CDR2 SYDVKM, per germline. This entry is derived from a study of OX40 agonist ivuxolimab in advanced cancers. Study-level information: An agonistic human IgG2 monoclonal antibody against OX40 (CD134) was given. Patients assigned to dose escalation were diagnosed with hepatocellular carcinoma, melanoma, renal cell or head and neck cancer. Aged roughly 20 to 85 with a mean of approximately 57 years, they were around 79% male.

General study findings and limits: Clonal expansion was seen in CD4+ and CD8+ blood T cells by week 6 at 0.1 to 3.0 mg/kg.

The material sequenced was CD4+ or CD8+ T cells sorted from blood, taken in a trial of the OX40 agonist ivuxolimab. This sequence originates from an adult with an advanced solid tumor such as melanoma, head and neck, liver or kidney cancer. The V gene is TRBV28, the J gene TRBJ2-7, with 7 bases lining up with TRBD2. The CDR3 loop reads CASRSEGGPLEQYF. CDR3 sequence (DNA): TGTGCCAGCCGTTCGGAGGGAGGGCCTCTGGAGCAGTACTTC.